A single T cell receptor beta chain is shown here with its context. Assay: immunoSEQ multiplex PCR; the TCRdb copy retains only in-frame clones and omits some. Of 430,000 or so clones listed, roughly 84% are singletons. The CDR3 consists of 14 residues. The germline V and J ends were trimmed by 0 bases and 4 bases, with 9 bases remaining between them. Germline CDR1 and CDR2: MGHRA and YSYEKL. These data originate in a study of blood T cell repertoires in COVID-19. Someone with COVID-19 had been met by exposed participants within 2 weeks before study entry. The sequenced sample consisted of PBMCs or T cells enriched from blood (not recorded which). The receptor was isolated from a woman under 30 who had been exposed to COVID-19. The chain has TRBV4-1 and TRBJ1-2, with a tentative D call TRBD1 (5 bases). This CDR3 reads CASSQDAGPYGYTF. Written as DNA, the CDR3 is TGCGCCAGCAGCCAAGACGCAGGGCCCTATGGCTACACCTTC.